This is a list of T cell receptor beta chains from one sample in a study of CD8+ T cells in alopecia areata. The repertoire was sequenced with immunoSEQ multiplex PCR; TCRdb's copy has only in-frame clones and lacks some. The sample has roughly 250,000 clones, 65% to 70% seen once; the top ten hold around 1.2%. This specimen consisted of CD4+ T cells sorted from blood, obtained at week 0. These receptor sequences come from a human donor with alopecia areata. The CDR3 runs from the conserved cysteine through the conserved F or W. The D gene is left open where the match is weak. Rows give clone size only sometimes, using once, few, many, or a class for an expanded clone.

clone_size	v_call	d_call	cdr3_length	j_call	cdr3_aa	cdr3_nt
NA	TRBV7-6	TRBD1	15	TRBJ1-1	CAEVGGQGRNTEAFF	TGTGCCGAGGTCGGGGGACAGGGGAGGAACACTGAAGCTTTCTTT
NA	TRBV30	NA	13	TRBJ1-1	CAWKAHRNTEAFF	TGTGCCTGGAAAGCTCACAGGAACACTGAAGCTTTCTTT
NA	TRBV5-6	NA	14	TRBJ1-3	CASSSSTGRDTIYF	TGTGCCAGCAGCTCGTCGACAGGCCGGGACACCATATATTTT
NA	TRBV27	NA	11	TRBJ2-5	CATSEAGTQYF	TGTGCCACTTCGGAAGCAGGGACCCAGTACTTC
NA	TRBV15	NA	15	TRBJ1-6	CATSRDKGWISPLHF	TGTGCCACCAGCAGAGATAAAGGTTGGATTTCACCCCTCCACTTT
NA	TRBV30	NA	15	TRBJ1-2	CAWSGRDTAGYGYTF	TGTGCCTGGAGTGGCAGGGACACGGCGGGCTATGGCTACACCTTC
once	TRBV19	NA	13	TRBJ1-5	CASSTGRNQPQHF	TGTGCCAGTAGTACAGGGCGAAATCAGCCCCAGCATTTT
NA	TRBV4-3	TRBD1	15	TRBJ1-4	CASSQVGTANEKLFF	TGCGCCAGCAGCCAAGTCGGGACAGCTAATGAAAAACTGTTTTTT
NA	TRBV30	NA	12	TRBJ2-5	CAWNRDRETQYF	TGTGCCTGGAACCGGGACCGGGAGACCCAGTACTTC
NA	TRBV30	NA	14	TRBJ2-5	CAWSTRQGGETQYF	TGTGCCTGGAGTACCAGACAGGGAGGCGAGACCCAGTACTTC
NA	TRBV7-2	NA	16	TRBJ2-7	CASRPRGGTGPYEQYF	TGTGCCAGCAGACCGAGGGGGGGGACAGGACCCTACGAGCAGTACTTC
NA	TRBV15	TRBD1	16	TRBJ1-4	CATSREGDSPNEKLFF	TGTGCCACCAGCAGAGAGGGGGACAGCCCGAATGAAAAACTGTTTTTT
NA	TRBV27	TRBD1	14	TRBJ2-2	CASSLTGGTGELFF	TGTGCCAGCAGTTTAACAGGGGGCACCGGGGAGCTGTTTTTT
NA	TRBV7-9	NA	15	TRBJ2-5	CASSLGGAAKETQYF	TGTGCCAGCAGCTTAGGAGGGGCGGCCAAAGAGACCCAGTACTTC
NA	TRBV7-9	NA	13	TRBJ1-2	CASSPPPGGGYTF	TGTGCCAGCAGCCCCCCACCCGGGGGCGGCTACACCTTC
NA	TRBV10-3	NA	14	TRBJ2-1	CAISESGTDNEQFF	TGTGCCATCAGTGAGTCTGGCACAGACAATGAGCAGTTCTTC
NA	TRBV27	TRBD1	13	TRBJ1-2	CASSRGTGDGYTF	TGTGCCAGCAGTAGAGGGACAGGGGATGGCTACACCTTC
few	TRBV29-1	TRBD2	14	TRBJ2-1	CSSEGRDYYNEQFF	TGCAGCTCTGAGGGCAGGGACTACTACAATGAGCAGTTCTTC
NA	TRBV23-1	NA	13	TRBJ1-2	CASSQYGSYGYTF	TGCGCCAGCAGTCAATACGGGAGCTATGGCTACACCTTC
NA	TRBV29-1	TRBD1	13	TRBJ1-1	CSVVTGTNTEAFF	TGCAGCGTGGTGACAGGGACGAACACTGAAGCTTTCTTT
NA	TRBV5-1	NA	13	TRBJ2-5	CASSLFREETQYF	TGCGCCAGCAGCTTGTTCCGAGAAGAGACCCAGTACTTC
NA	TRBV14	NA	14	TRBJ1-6	CASSQRPGPSPLHF	TGTGCCAGCAGCCAGAGGCCAGGGCCCTCACCCCTCCACTTT
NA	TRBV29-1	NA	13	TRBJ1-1	CSARTTSGTEAFF	TGCAGCGCCCGTACTACTTCGGGCACTGAAGCTTTCTTT
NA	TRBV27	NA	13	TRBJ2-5	CASSLWGKETQYF	TGTGCCAGCAGTTTGTGGGGAAAAGAGACCCAGTACTTC
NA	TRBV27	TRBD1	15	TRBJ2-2	CASTPGQGGAGELFF	TGTGCCAGCACCCCGGGACAGGGGGGGGCCGGGGAGCTGTTTTTT
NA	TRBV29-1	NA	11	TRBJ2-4	CSVVGQDIQYF	TGCAGCGTTGTAGGGCAGGACATTCAGTACTTC
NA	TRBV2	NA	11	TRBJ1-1	CASSVVTEAFF	TGTGCCAGCAGTGTGGTTACTGAAGCTTTCTTT
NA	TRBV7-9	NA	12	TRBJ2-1	CASSLEWDEQFF	TGTGCCAGCAGCTTAGAGTGGGATGAGCAGTTCTTC
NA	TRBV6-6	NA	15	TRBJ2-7	CASSPNRDNSYEQYF	TGTGCCAGCAGCCCCAACCGGGACAACTCCTACGAGCAGTACTTC
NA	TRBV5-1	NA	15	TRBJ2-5	CASSLAQGPQETQYF	TGCGCCAGCAGCTTGGCACAGGGACCACAAGAGACCCAGTACTTC
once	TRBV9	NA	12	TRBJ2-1	CASSSQGNEQFF	TGTGCCAGCAGCTCACAGGGCAATGAGCAGTTCTTC
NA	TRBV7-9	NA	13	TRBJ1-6	CASSSRQKSPLHF	TGTGCCAGCAGCTCGAGACAGAAATCACCCCTCCACTTT
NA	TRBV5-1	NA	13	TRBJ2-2	CASSEIPTGELFF	TGCGCCAGCAGCGAGATCCCCACCGGGGAGCTGTTTTTT
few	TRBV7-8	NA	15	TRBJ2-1	CASSFFPGWGDEQFF	TGTGCCAGCAGCTTTTTCCCTGGATGGGGTGATGAGCAGTTCTTC
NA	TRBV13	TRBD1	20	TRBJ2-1	CASSLYERRQGRGRHNEQFF	TGTGCCAGCAGCTTATATGAACGGAGACAGGGCCGGGGTCGGCACAATGAGCAGTTCTTC
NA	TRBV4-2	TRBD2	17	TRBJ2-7	CASSRRLAGDSPYEQYF	TGTGCCAGCAGCCGGCGACTAGCGGGGGACTCCCCCTACGAGCAGTACTTC
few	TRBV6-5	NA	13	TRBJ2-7	CASRVTGEGEQYF	TGTGCCAGCAGAGTGACAGGGGAGGGCGAGCAGTACTTC
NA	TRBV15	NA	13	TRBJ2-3	CATSRDQADTQYF	TGTGCCACCAGCAGAGATCAAGCCGATACGCAGTATTTT
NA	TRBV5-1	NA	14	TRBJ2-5	CASSLEIGLRTQYF	TGCGCCAGCAGCTTGGAGATTGGTTTGCGGACCCAGTACTTC
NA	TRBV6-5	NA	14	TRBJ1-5	CASSTGRSNQPQHF	TGTGCCAGCAGTACTGGACGGAGCAATCAGCCCCAGCATTTT
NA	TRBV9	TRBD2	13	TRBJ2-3	CASSVTSGDTQYF	TGTGCCAGCAGCGTAACTAGCGGGGATACGCAGTATTTT
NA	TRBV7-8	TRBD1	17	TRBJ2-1	CASSLGGTGGAYNEQFF	TGTGCCAGCAGCTTAGGCGGGACAGGGGGCGCCTACAATGAGCAGTTCTTC
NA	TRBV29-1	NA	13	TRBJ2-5	CSVGGVAQETQYF	TGCAGCGTTGGCGGGGTAGCCCAAGAGACCCAGTACTTC
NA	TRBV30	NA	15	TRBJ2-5	CAWSVLAGAVGTQYF	TGTGCCTGGAGTGTACTGGCAGGGGCCGTGGGGACCCAGTACTTC
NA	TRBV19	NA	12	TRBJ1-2	CASRKDRSGYTF	TGTGCCAGTAGGAAGGACCGAAGCGGCTACACCTTC
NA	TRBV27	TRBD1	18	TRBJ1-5	CASSRLDRAIWDNQPQHF	TGTGCCAGCAGTCGCTTGGACAGGGCTATTTGGGACAATCAGCCCCAGCATTTT
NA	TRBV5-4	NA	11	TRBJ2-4	CASSKDNIQYF	TGTGCCAGCAGCAAGGATAACATTCAGTACTTC
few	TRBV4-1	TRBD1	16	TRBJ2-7	CASSQIRPGGSYEQYF	TGCGCCAGCAGCCAAATACGACCAGGGGGTTCCTACGAGCAGTACTTC
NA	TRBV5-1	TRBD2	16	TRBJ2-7	CASSLGVSGAFYEQYF	TGCGCCAGCAGCTTGGGGGTAAGCGGGGCCTTCTACGAGCAGTACTTC